This TCR beta chain was sequenced during a study of vaccination and CD4 T cells after COVID-19 (dated by TCRdb to 2021 to 2024). Background for the entire study: SARS-CoV-2 positivity had been established in the convalescent patients by nasal swab PCR, and mild disease was recorded in some 10 of these patients and severe disease in one. Post-vaccine blood samples were obtained a median of roughly 75 days after the second vaccine dose, with a range of roughly 14 to 241 days. Post-COVID blood samples from convalescent patients were collected a median of around 100 days after diagnosis, with a range of 35 to 161 days. Each participant got two doses of either the Pfizer-BioNTech BNT162b2 vaccine (n=8) or the Moderna mRNA-1273 vaccine (n=2). Six males and four females were included in the convalescent cohort, with two Hispanic individuals, seven Caucasians, two Asians and one multiracial person represented. In around nine COVID-19 convalescent patients and 4 infection-naive healthy vaccine recipients, the spike-specific CD4+ TCR repertoire before mRNA vaccination was compared with the repertoire after mRNA vaccination.

The convalescent patients' positive SARS-CoV-2 PCR tests were from March to December 2020, which was before the Alpha, Beta and Delta variants emerged in the United States. Ficoll-Paque Plus gradient centrifugation was used to isolate PBMCs from whole blood, and the isolated PBMCs were then either used fresh or cryopreserved at -140C. What the authors observed across the whole study: In convalescent patients, nearly all vaccine-specific clones (304 of 307) were found to be mono-reactive for SARS-CoV-2 spike rather than cross-reactive with common cold coronaviruses. An increase in the median number of SARS-CoV-2-reactive clonotypes from approximately 21 after infection to about 39 after vaccination was observed, but the change was not found to be significant. The number of convalescent patients in the study was relatively small, and the study did not examine early timepoints following natural infection. Among convalescent patients, a median 86.3% of the SARS-CoV-2-reactive clones seen after vaccination appeared only after vaccination, which suggests priming specific to the vaccine.

To note about this clonotype: Its antigen has not been determined. No base quality values were provided; no much bigger clone lies one nucleotide off.

The library was produced with PCR. The run used an Illumina iSeq 100. The authors processed their data as follows. Non-productive sequences were removed, and CDR3s not starting with C, not ending with F or W, or shorter than 7 amino acids were discarded. Levenshtein distances (stringdist) and unrooted phylogenetic trees (ape) in R version 3.6.1 were used to assess CDR3 homology. TCRdb itself trimmed the public reads at Q25 with fastp, ran MiXCR and retained productive beta chains. Here each entry gathers all rows of one CDR3 protein and keeps the most common genes and DNA. The V and J calls reflect TCRdb's pipeline rather than the authors' work. The sample yields 15,000 to 20,000 distinct CDR3 sequences; roughly 60% were counted once. 1.1% of the sample lies in the top ten. Per the germline V gene (reference sequence), DFQATT is the CDR1 and SNEGSKA is the CDR2. Trimming accounts for 5 bases at V and 7 bases at J, while the number of junction bases matched to no gene is 6. From its cysteine to its phenylalanine, the CDR3 spans 14 amino acids. Left in the record is the CDR3 DNA by itself, 42 bases read in frame from the first base.

The chain is assembled from TRBV20-1 and TRBJ2-1; 12 central nucleotides agree with TRBD2. Sequencing was performed on CD4+ T cells from blood, taken after SARS-CoV-2 vaccination. This TCR came from a human donor who had recovered from COVID-19. The CDR3: CSALTSGRQNEQFF. The nucleotide sequence reads TGCAGTGCTCTGACTAGCGGGAGACAGAATGAGCAGTTCTTC.